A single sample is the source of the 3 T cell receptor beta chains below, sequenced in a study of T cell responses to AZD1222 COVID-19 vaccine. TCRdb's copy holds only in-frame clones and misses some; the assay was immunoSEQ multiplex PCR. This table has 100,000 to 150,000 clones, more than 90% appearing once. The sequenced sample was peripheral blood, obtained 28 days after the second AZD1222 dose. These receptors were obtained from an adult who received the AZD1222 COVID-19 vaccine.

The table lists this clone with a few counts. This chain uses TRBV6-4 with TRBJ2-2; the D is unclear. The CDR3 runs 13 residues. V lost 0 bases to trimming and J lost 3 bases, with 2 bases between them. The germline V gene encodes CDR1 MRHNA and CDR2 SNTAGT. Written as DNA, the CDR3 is TGTGCCAGCAGTGACTCGGACACCGGGGAGCTGTTTTTT. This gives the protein CASSDSDTGELFF.

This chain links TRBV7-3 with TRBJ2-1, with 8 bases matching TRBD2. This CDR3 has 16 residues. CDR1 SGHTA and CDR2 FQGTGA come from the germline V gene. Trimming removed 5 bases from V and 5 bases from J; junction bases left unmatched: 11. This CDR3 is CASSGLAGTGNNEQFF. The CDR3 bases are TGTGCCAGCAGCGGCCTAGCGGGCACCGGGAACAATGAGCAGTTCTTC.

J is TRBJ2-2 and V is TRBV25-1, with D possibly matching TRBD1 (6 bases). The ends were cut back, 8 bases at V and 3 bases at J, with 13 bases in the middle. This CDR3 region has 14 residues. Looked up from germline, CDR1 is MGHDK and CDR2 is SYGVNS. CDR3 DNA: TGTGCCAGCCATCCAAACAGGGACACCGGGGAGCTGTTTTTT. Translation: CASHPNRDTGELFF.